This T cell receptor (beta chain) was identified during a study of T-cell reconstitution after alpha-beta-depleted transplantation in children. Germline V gene data show CDR1 as SGDLS and CDR2 as YYNGEE. Trimming shortened V by 0 bases and J by 2 bases, and 6 bases separated the two germline ends. This CDR3 region has 14 residues. Unique molecular identifiers were incorporated into the prepared TCRbeta library. TCRdb itself ran the PCR reads through MiXCR, one entry per CDR3 protein. The sample has 420,000 or so distinct CDR3 sequences, around 9.9% seen once. The chain combines TRBV9 with TRBJ1-5; D is ambiguous. This receptor was identified in a human donor who donated a stem cell graft to a child with acute myeloid leukemia. This specimen consisted of PBMCs from the stem cell graft donor, obtained from the stem cell graft. The CDR3 here is CASSVGAGNQPQHF. CDR3 DNA sequence: TGTGCCAGCAGCGTAGGGGCTGGCAATCAGCCCCAGCATTTT. The full variable domain, rest sourced from reference TRBV9 and TRBJ1-5, is DSGVTQTPKHLITATGQRVTLRCSPRSGDLSVYWYQQSLDQGLQFLIQYYNGEERAKGNILERFSAQQFPDLHSELNLSSLELGDSALYFCASSVGAGNQPQHFGDGTRLSIL.